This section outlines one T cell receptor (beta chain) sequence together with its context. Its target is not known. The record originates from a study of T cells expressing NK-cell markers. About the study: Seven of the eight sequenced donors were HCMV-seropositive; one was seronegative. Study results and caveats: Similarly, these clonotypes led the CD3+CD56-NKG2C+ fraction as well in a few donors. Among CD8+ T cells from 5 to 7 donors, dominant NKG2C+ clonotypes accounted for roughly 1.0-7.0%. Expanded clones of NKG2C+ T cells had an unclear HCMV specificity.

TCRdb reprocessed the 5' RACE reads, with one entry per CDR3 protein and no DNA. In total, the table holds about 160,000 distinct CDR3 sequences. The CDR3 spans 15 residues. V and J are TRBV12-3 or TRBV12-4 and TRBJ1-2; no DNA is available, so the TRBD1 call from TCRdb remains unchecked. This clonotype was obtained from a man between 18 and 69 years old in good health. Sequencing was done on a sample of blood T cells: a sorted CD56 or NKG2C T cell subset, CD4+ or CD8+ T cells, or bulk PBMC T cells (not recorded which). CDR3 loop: CASSRSRRDAYGYTF.